Presented here are 26 T cell receptor beta chains from one specimen sequenced in a study of T cells after posttransplantation cyclophosphamide. Cyclophosphamide on days +3 and +4 followed busulfan-fludarabine conditioning and a marrow graft. Assay: immunoSEQ multiplex PCR; the TCRdb copy retains only in-frame clones and omits some. The table has tens of thousands of clones, over 75% seen once; the top ten hold about 7.6%. The sample consisted of CD4+ T cells sorted from blood, taken 1,900 to 2,000 days after a stem cell transplant with posttransplant cyclophosphamide. These receptors all stem from a female patient in her thirties or forties who received an allogeneic stem cell transplant from a related donor, was CMV-positive, and had no GVHD. The graft donor may be the source of some T cells.

This sequence joins TRBV18 and TRBJ2-3; TRBD2 agrees at 7 bases. Germline V gives CDR1 KGHSH, CDR2 LQKENI. V shed 3 bases and J 1 base; nucleotides not matched to a gene: 1. The CDR3 consists of 14 residues. In DNA form, the CDR3 reads TGTGCCAGCTCACCGACTAGCCGCACAGATACGCAGTATTTT. This encodes CASSPTSRTDTQYF.

The chain joins TRBV5-1 to TRBJ1-1, with D unresolved. The CDR3 runs to 13 residues. V was shortened by 4 bases and J by 1 base, with 8 bases between the two germline ends. Germline loops: CDR1 SGHRS, CDR2 YFSETQ. CDR3 nucleotide sequence: TGCGCCAGCAGCGCGCAACCGAACACTGAAGCTTTCTTT. Residues: CASSAQPNTEAFF.

This chain connects TRBV18 to TRBJ1-1; 7 nucleotides match TRBD1. CDR1 is KGHSH and CDR2 is LQKENI in the germline V gene. This CDR3 region has 15 residues. J was trimmed by 3 bases and V by 0 bases; bases with no gene match: 4. The CDR3 nucleotides are TGTGCCAGCTCACCACCGCAGGGGGTAGACACTGAAGCTTTCTTT. Protein: CASSPPQGVDTEAFF.

The chain uses TRBV6-5 and TRBJ2-7, with 7 bases fitting TRBD1. The CDR3 is 14 amino acids. Germline trimming cut 5 bases from V and 0 bases from J; bases unmatched to any gene: 4. Per the germline V gene, CDR1 is MNHEY and CDR2 is SVGAGI. The CDR3: CASSRDSLSYEQYF. The CDR3 coding sequence is TGTGCCAGCAGTCGGGACAGTCTCTCCTACGAGCAGTACTTC.

The chain links TRBV27 to TRBJ1-3, with D hard to call. Germline values: CDR1 MNHEY, CDR2 SMNVEV (reference sequence). Trimming cost V 6 bases and J 0 bases, with 12 bases left between them. The CDR3 has 15 residues. As DNA, the CDR3 is TGTGCCAGCAGCCCCACCTATAGCTCTGGAAACACCATATATTTT. Its translation is CASSPTYSSGNTIYF.

The gene calls are TRBV9 and TRBJ2-1, with a weak D call TRBD2 (6 bases). V lost 3 bases to trimming and J lost 4 bases, with 11 bases between them. Germline V gives CDR1 SGDLS, CDR2 YYNGEE. This CDR3 is built from 14 residues. CDR3 amino acids: CASSAPGLYNEQFF. In DNA, the CDR3 is TGTGCCAGCAGCGCACCAGGACTATACAATGAGCAGTTCTTC.

The chain recombines TRBV5-8 with TRBJ1-5; perhaps TRBD1 as D (5 bases). Per germline, CDR1 SGHTS and CDR2 YDEGEE. V gave up 3 bases and J gave up 6 bases, with 13 bases separating them. This CDR3 region has 14 residues. The CDR3 DNA is TGTGCCAGCAGCTGGGGGGGTCAGGGTCAGCCCCAGCATTTT. This translates into CASSWGGQGQPQHF.

The chain employs TRBV15 and TRBJ2-5; the D is unclear. Trimming stripped 3 bases from V and 11 bases from J, with 7 bases between. CDR3 length equals 10 residues. Germline V lookup: CDR1 LNHNV, CDR2 YYDKDF (reference sequence). In nucleotides, the CDR3 is TGTGCCACCAGCAGTACAGTGCAGTACTTC. Its translation is CATSSTVQYF. The full variable domain, with the rest looked up from reference TRBV15 and TRBJ2-5, is DAMVIQNPRYQVTQFGKPVTLSCSQTLNHNVMYWYQQKSSQAPKLLFHYYDKDFNNEADTPDNFQSRRPNTSFCFLDIRSPGLGDTAMYLCATSSTVQYFGPGTRLLVL.

This chain connects TRBV19 to TRBJ1-5; the match to TRBD1 covers 7 bases. V shed 5 bases, J shed 1 base, and the junction held 5 bases outside the gene matches. The V gene's germline CDR1 is LNHDA and CDR2 SQIVND (reference sequence). The CDR3 runs 15 residues. This chain's CDR3 is CASSQTGQSNQPQHF. CDR3 coding DNA: TGTGCCAGTAGTCAAACGGGACAGAGCAATCAGCCCCAGCATTTT.

This clone has just a few counts. This CDR3 reads CASSSGSDYGYTF. The DNA of the CDR3 is TGCGCCAGCAGCTCCGGGAGCGACTATGGCTACACCTTC. The V call is TRBV5-1, the J call TRBJ1-2, with unresolved D. Germline-derived CDR1 and CDR2 are SGHRS and YFSETQ. Trimming pared 3 bases from V and 3 bases from J, leaving 9 bases between. The CDR3 length is 13 residues.

This chain joins TRBV10-3 and TRBJ2-3, with D possibly being TRBD1 (6 bases). Germline V gene data show CDR1 as ENHRY and CDR2 as SYGVKD. The length of the CDR3 is 15 residues. The V end lost 3 bases, the J end lost 5 bases, and 15 bases lay between the germline ends. Here the CDR3 reads CAISDQDRRRDTQYF. The CDR3 DNA follows: TGTGCCATCAGTGATCAGGACAGACGTAGAGATACGCAGTATTTT.

The CDR3 DNA reads TGTGCCAGCAGCTTAAATTCCCGGCAAACAGACACTGAAGCTTTCTTT. Protein: CASSLNSRQTDTEAFF. The V call is TRBV7-3, the J call TRBJ1-1; D ambiguous. Germline V gene lookup returns CDR1 SGHTA and CDR2 FQGTGA. The CDR3 consists of 16 residues. The V end lost 1 base, the J end lost 3 bases, and 15 bases lay between the germline ends.

V usage is TRBV7-9 and J usage is TRBJ2-1, with D perhaps TRBD1 (5 bases). The V gene lost 4 bases and the J gene lost 6 bases, with 16 bases spanning the gap. The CDR3 contains 15 residues. CDR1 and CDR2 from the germline V gene are SEHNR and FQNEAQ (reference sequence). CDR3 DNA sequence: TGTGCCAGCAGCTCCCTTTTTATTAGGGGCAATGAGCAGTTCTTC. As protein: CASSSLFIRGNEQFF.

This clone was detected only a few times. V gene TRBV5-6 combines with J gene TRBJ1-5, with 8 bases lining up with TRBD1. After removal of 4 bases from V and 0 bases from J, the junction contained 6 bases not matched to a gene. Germline CDR1 reads SGHDT; CDR2 reads YYEEEE. The CDR3 runs to 16 residues. The CDR3 bases are TGTGCCAGCAGCCGGGACAGGTCGAATAGCAATCAGCCCCAGCATTTT. Protein: CASSRDRSNSNQPQHF.

The chain combines TRBV7-8 with TRBJ2-5; 8 bases fit TRBD2. CDR3 length: 14 residues. Looked up from germline, CDR1 is SGHVS and CDR2 is FQNEAQ. V was pared by 2 bases and J by 7 bases, with 6 bases of the junction left unmatched. This CDR3 is CASSLSRGGGTQYF. The DNA of the CDR3 is TGTGCCAGCAGCTTATCACGGGGGGGCGGGACCCAGTACTTC.

The chain recombines TRBV7-9 with TRBJ2-5; 9 bases are a match to TRBD1. The J call may be wrong; the DNA end is better matched by TRBJ2-7. Germline V CDR1 and CDR2: SEHNR, FQNEAQ (reference sequence). The CDR3 has 18 amino acids. The DNA for the CDR3 is TGTGCCAGCAGCCTTTCTAATAGGCCGGACAGGGGACGCTACGAGCAGTACTTC. Translation gives CASSLSNRPDRGRYEQYF.

The rearrangement uses TRBV7-8 and TRBJ2-5, with D maybe TRBD2 (6 bases). V lost 5 bases to trimming and J lost 5 bases, with 15 bases between them. Germline CDR1 SGHVS, CDR2 FQNEAQ. The CDR3 extends over 14 amino acids. CDR3 amino acids: CASSAPGRGETQYF. In DNA, the CDR3 is TGTGCCAGCAGCGCCCCGGGCCGGGGGGAGACCCAGTACTTC.

This clone was seen a few times. CDR3 DNA sequence: TGTGCCAGCAGTGGGACAGGGGCCAATTCACCCCTCCACTTT. Its protein product is CASSGTGANSPLHF. V usage is TRBV25-1 and J usage is TRBJ1-6; 9 bases map to TRBD1. V trimming: 4 bases; J trimming: 7 bases; junction bases outside the gene matches: 2. The CDR3 totals 14 residues. In germline, CDR1 is MGHDK, CDR2 SYGVNS.

This chain connects TRBV7-2 to TRBJ2-3; D is uncertain. Trimming removed 1 base from V and 3 bases from J, with 5 bases in between. There are 13 residues in the CDR3. CDR1 and CDR2 (germline): SGHTA, FQGNSA. CDR3 nucleotides: TGTGCCAGCAGCTTAGTACGGACAGATACGCAGTATTTT. Amino acids: CASSLVRTDTQYF. Full variable domain (outside the CDR3, taken from reference TRBV7-2 and TRBJ2-3): GAGVSQSPSNKVTEKGKDVELRCDPISGHTALYWYRQSLGQGLEFLIYFQGNSAPDKSGLPSDRFSAERTGGSVSTLTIQRTQQEDSAVYLCASSLVRTDTQYFGPGTRLTVL.

Only a few counts were recorded for this clone. This rearrangement joins TRBV15 to TRBJ2-3; maybe TRBD2 (6 bases). The length of the CDR3 is 15 residues. The V and J ends lost 1 base and 1 base respectively, with 9 bases between them. Germline loops: CDR1 LNHNV, CDR2 YYDKDF (reference sequence). This chain's CDR3 is CATSRAGEGTDTQYF. CDR3 DNA: TGTGCCACCAGCAGAGCGGGGGAGGGCACAGATACGCAGTATTTT. Together with reference TRBV15 and TRBJ2-3, the CDR3 gives the full variable domain: DAMVIQNPRYQVTQFGKPVTLSCSQTLNHNVMYWYQQKSSQAPKLLFHYYDKDFNNEADTPDNFQSRRPNTSFCFLDIRSPGLGDTAMYLCATSRAGEGTDTQYFGPGTRLTVL.

The gene calls are TRBV5-1 and TRBJ1-4; weak D call: TRBD1 (6 bases). Germline CDR1 reads SGHRS; CDR2 reads YFSETQ. This CDR3 has 15 residues. Trimming removed 0 bases from V and 8 bases from J, with 14 bases in between. The CDR3 protein is CASSLAYPDSEKLFF. The CDR3 DNA is TGCGCCAGCAGCTTGGCCTACCCGGACAGCGAAAAACTGTTTTTT.

This rearrangement joins TRBV28 to TRBJ2-2; 8 bases map to TRBD2. Germline V CDR1 and CDR2: MDHEN, SYDVKM. The CDR3 runs 15 residues. V shed 5 bases and J 2 bases; nucleotides not matched to a gene: 4. CDR3 coding DNA: TGTGCCAGCAGTCTCGGGGGGGCTAACACCGGGGAGCTGTTTTTT. It specifies CASSLGGANTGELFF.

The genes are TRBV28 and TRBJ1-1, with D perhaps TRBD1 (5 bases). The germline V gene has CDR1 MDHEN and CDR2 SYDVKM. V lost 5 bases, J lost 6 bases, and 7 bases lay in between. The CDR3 extends over 11 amino acids. In DNA, the CDR3 is TGTGCCAGCAGTCGACAGCCTGAAGCTTTCTTT. Its translation is CASSRQPEAFF. The full variable domain, with the rest looked up from reference TRBV28 and TRBJ1-1, is DVKVTQSSRYLVKRTGEKVFLECVQDMDHENMFWYRQDPGLGLRLIYFSYDVKMKEKGDIPEGYSVSREKKERFSLILESASTNQTSMYLCASSRQPEAFFGQGTRLTVV.

This clone came up a few times. This chain connects TRBV6-1 to TRBJ2-5; D uncertain. The CDR3 runs 13 residues. Trimming removed 8 bases at V and 9 bases at J, with 19 bases between. The germline CDR1 and CDR2 sequences are MNHNS and SASEGT. CDR3 sequence reads: CASQQATLRAQYF. In DNA form, the CDR3 reads TGTGCCAGCCAGCAGGCTACCTTGAGAGCCCAGTACTTC.

About this clone itself: One end of the junction does not line up with germline, which may come from a read error. The rearrangement uses TRBV7-7 and TRBJ2-7, with 9 nucleotides matching TRBD1. Germline V gene data show CDR1 as SSHAT and CDR2 as FNYEAQ (reference sequence). The CDR3 has 13 residues. The CDR3 loop reads CASSLADRGEQYF. CDR3 nucleotides: TGTGCTAGCAGCTTAGCGGACAGGGGCGAGCAGTACTTC.

CDR3 protein: CASNLAGTANEKLFF. The CDR3 DNA is TGTGCCAGCAATCTTGCCGGGACAGCTAATGAAAAACTGTTTTTT. The chain has TRBV6-6 and TRBJ1-4; 7 bases are shared with TRBD1. The junction had 8 bases not matched to a gene; V was cut back by 7 bases and J by 3 bases. The CDR3 is 15 amino acids. Per germline, CDR1 MNHNY and CDR2 SVGAGI (reference sequence).